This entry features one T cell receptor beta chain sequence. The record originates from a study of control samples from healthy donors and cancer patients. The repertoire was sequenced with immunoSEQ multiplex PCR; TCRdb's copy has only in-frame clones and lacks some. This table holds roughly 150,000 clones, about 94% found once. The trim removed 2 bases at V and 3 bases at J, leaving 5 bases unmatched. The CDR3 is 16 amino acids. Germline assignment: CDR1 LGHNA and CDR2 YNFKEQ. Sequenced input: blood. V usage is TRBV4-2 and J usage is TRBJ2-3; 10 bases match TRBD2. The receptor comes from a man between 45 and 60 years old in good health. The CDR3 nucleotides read TGTGCCAGCAGCCAAAGTGATAGCGGGAGGACAGATACGCAGTATTTT. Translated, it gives CASSQSDSGRTDTQYF.